The 23 T cell receptor beta chains reported below all come from one sample, sequenced in a study of tumor and adjacent non-tumor tissue in lung cancer. RNA was extracted from bulk tissue without any cell sorting. More than 3 cm separated this lung sample from the edge of the tumor. Three rounds of nested PCR, following a modified ARM-PCR protocol, produced the TCRbeta library. MiXCR, run by TCRdb on the multiplex PCR reads, gives a single entry per CDR3 protein. Of approximately 120,000 distinct CDR3 sequences in the sample, 50% to 70% were seen once. The sample taken for sequencing was distant non-tumor lung tissue. These receptor sequences come from a man aged 60 to 69 with non-small cell lung cancer.

In regard to this clonotype: A much larger clone is a single base away; this may be a read error. V and J are TRBV6-5 and TRBJ2-5, with TRBD2 matching 10 bases. Looked up from germline, CDR1 is MNHEY and CDR2 is SVGAGI. The CDR3 has 16 amino acids. For the CDR3, the DNA is TGTACCAGCAGTTACCGAGCGGGGGGGCAAGGGGAGACCCAGTACTTC. Amino acids: CTSSYRAGGQGETQYF.

A note on this clonotype: With a much larger clone just one base away, this may be a read error. The rearrangement links TRBV6-1 to TRBJ2-5; TRBD1 might be the D (5 bases). CDR1 and CDR2 (germline): MNHNS, SASEGT. The ends were cut back, 5 bases at V and 8 bases at J, with 15 bases in the middle. The CDR3 runs 13 residues. CDR3 amino acids: CASSSQGGDTQYF. CDR3 DNA sequence: TGTGCCAGCAGTTCCCAGGGCGGAGATACCCAGTACTTC.

The genes are TRBV2 and TRBJ1-6; TRBD1 aligns across 10 bases. The CDR3 spans 18 residues. CDR1 SNHLY and CDR2 FYNNEI come from the germline V gene. Germline trimming cut 8 bases from V and 0 bases from J; bases unmatched to any gene: 10. Here the CDR3 reads CASRDRGIHSSYNSPLHF. CDR3 DNA: TGTGCCAGCCGGGACAGGGGAATCCATAGCTCCTATAATTCACCCCTCCACTTT.

As regards this clonotype: A much bigger clone sits one base away, suggesting this may be a read error. CDR3 protein: CVSSYLDSAYNEQFF. The DNA for the CDR3 is TGTGTCAGCAGTTACCTGGACTCCGCTTACAATGAGCAGTTCTTC. The gene calls are TRBV6-5 and TRBJ2-1; a weak D match, TRBD2 (5 bases). The length of the CDR3 is 15 residues. Germline V gene sequence: CDR1 MNHEY, CDR2 SVGAGI.

Worth noting for this clonotype: Compared with germline, one end of the junction differs, possibly owing to a read error. The CDR3 spells CANSERLDNTGELFF. CDR3 DNA: TGTGCCAACAGCGAGAGGCTAGATAACACCGGGGAGCTGTTTTTT. The chain employs TRBV11-2 and TRBJ2-2; D ambiguous. The CDR3 spans 15 residues. Germline V gene data show CDR1 as SGHAT and CDR2 as FQNNGV.

This clonotype was counted a few times. Compared with germline, one end of the junction differs, possibly owing to a read error. V is TRBV28 and J is TRBJ1-6; D call uncertain. CDR1 and CDR2 (germline): MDHEN, SYDVKM. The CDR3 covers 14 residues. In nucleotides, the CDR3 is TGTGCCAGCAGTTTATCTGGGGTTAATACACCCCTCCACTTT. Protein product: CASSLSGVNTPLHF.

Turning to this clonotype: The junction does not match germline at one end; this may be a read error. The genes are TRBV4-3 and TRBJ2-1; 9 nucleotides agree with TRBD1. The CDR3 length is 16 residues. CDR1 is LGHNA, CDR2 YSLEER, per germline. CDR3 sequence reads: CATSESWTGVLNEQFF. As DNA, the CDR3 is TGCGCCACCAGCGAATCCTGGACAGGGGTTCTTAATGAGCAGTTCTTC.

Concerning this clonotype itself: One end of the junction does not line up with germline, which may come from a read error. The chain carries TRBV5-6 and TRBJ2-6, with D perhaps matching TRBD1 (6 bases). The CDR3 extends over 15 amino acids. CDR1 SGHDT and CDR2 YYEEEE come from the germline V gene. The CDR3 DNA is TGTGCCAGCAGCTTCAGGGGTTCTGGGGTCAACGTCCTGACTTTC. Amino acid sequence: CASSFRGSGVNVLTF.

This clonotype counts as medium-sized. V usage is TRBV29-1 and J usage is TRBJ2-7; 12 bases match TRBD2. Germline V gives CDR1 SQVTM, CDR2 ANQGSEA. The CDR3 contains 13 residues. Trimming at V came to 5 bases and at J to 3 bases, leaving 2 bases not matched to a gene. CDR3 sequence: CSVRTSGVYEQYF. The CDR3 DNA reads TGCAGCGTTCGGACTAGCGGGGTCTACGAGCAGTACTTC.

The chain joins TRBV6-6 to TRBJ1-2; perhaps TRBD1 as D (6 bases). In germline, CDR1 is MNHNY, CDR2 SVGAGI (reference sequence). Trimming removed 8 bases at V and 7 bases at J, with 23 bases between. This CDR3 region has 15 residues. The CDR3 DNA is TGTGCCAGCCGATTGACAGGAGGAGGAAACCGTGGCTACACCTTC. Its translation: CASRLTGGGNRGYTF.

With regard to this clonotype: At one of its ends the junction is not consistent with the germline gene, which may arise from a read error. The chain has TRBV4-1 and TRBJ1-5; tentatively, D is TRBD1 (6 bases). Germline CDR1 is MGHRA and CDR2 is YSYEKL. The CDR3 sequence is 15 residues long. The CDR3 sequence: CASSQDRHSNQPQHF. CDR3 sequence (DNA): TGCGCCAGTAGCCAAGACAGGCATAGCAATCAGCCCCAGCATTTT.

To note about this clonotype: Since a much larger clone is just one base distant, this may be a read error. The gene calls are TRBV13 and TRBJ2-2, with TRBD1 as a possible D gene (5 bases). This CDR3 is 13 amino acids long. From germline, CDR1 is PRHDT and CDR2 FYEKMQ (reference sequence). The CDR3 coding sequence is TGTGTCAGCAGCATTTCAGGGCCCGGGGAGCTGTTTTTT. Encoded protein: CVSSISGPGELFF. Full variable domain (rest looked up from reference TRBV13 and TRBJ2-2): AAGVIQSPRHLIKEKRETATLKCYPIPRHDTVYWYQQGPGQDPQFLISFYEKMQSDKGSIPDRFSAQQFSDYHSELNMSSLELGDSALYFCVSSISGPGELFFGEGSRLTVL.

V usage is TRBV7-9 and J usage is TRBJ2-5, with D perhaps matching TRBD2 (5 bases). The CDR3 is 16 residues long. V lost 5 bases to trimming and J lost 6 bases, with 22 bases between them. Germline assignment: CDR1 SEHNR and CDR2 FQNEAQ (reference sequence). CDR3 bases: TGTGCCAGCAGCCCGGAGGCTGGAACAAATAAAAAGACCCAGTACTTC. This sequence encodes CASSPEAGTNKKTQYF.

This clonotype was observed at least ten times. CDR3 residues: CASSKGTDFNEKLFF. CDR3 DNA sequence: TGTGCCAGCAGTAAAGGGACAGATTTTAATGAAAAACTGTTTTTT. The V call is TRBV6-6, the J call TRBJ1-4, with TRBD1 matching 7 bases. Germline-derived CDR1 and CDR2 are MNHNY and SVGAGI (reference sequence). J lost 4 bases, V lost 5 bases, and 7 bases had no gene match. This CDR3 spans 15 amino acids.

As for this clonotype: Mismatch with germline at one junction end may stem from a read error. The chain combines TRBV11-1 with TRBJ1-1, with 7 bases aligning to TRBD1. The CDR3 spans 15 residues. The germline V gene encodes CDR1 SGHAT and CDR2 FQDESV (reference sequence). This CDR3 is CASSFPNRGKTEAFF. The CDR3 DNA reads as TGTGCCAGCAGCTTTCCGAACAGGGGAAAAACTGAAGCCTTCTTT.

This chain joins TRBV11-1 and TRBJ1-2; D unresolved. Germline V lookup: CDR1 SGHAT, CDR2 FQDESV (reference sequence). Deletions cut 8 bases from V and 6 bases from J, with 19 bases between. The CDR3 spans 14 residues. The CDR3 sequence is CASGLDFLGDGYTF. For the CDR3, the DNA is TGTGCCAGCGGCCTCGACTTTCTGGGTGATGGCTACACCTTC.

The genes are TRBV11-2 and TRBJ2-5; the D is unclear. In germline, CDR1 is SGHAT, CDR2 FQNNGV. This CDR3 is 13 amino acids long. V was shortened by 0 bases and J by 14 bases, with 16 bases between the two germline ends. The CDR3 DNA reads TGTGCCAGCAGCTTAGACACTAAAGAGACCTACTACTTC. This translates into CASSLDTKETYYF.

On this clonotype itself: Relative to the germline gene, one junction end is altered; a read error may explain this. CDR3 sequence (DNA): TGTGTCAGCAGCCCATCTTATGACTCCCCCGTGGAGCTGCTTTTT. Protein sequence: CVSSPSYDSPVELLF. V gene TRBV28 combines with J gene TRBJ2-2, with D unclear. The length of the CDR3 is 15 residues. CDR1 and CDR2 from the germline V gene are MDHEN and SYDVKM.

With respect to this clonotype: The conserved phenylalanine or tryptophan normally closing the CDR3 is absent here, so this likely arose from a read error. J is TRBJ1-1 and V is TRBV4-1, with unresolved D. The V and J ends lost 4 bases and 3 bases respectively, with 18 bases between them. The CDR3 contains 16 residues. The V gene's germline CDR1 is MGHRA and CDR2 YSYEKL. CDR3 nucleotides: TGCGCCAGCAGCCGATCGGCCCCGGGTTCGTACACTGAAGCTTTCTCT. It translates to CASSRSAPGSYTEAFS.

This clonotype turned up a few times. An end of the junction differs from the germline gene, which may be a read error. CDR3 coding DNA: TGTGCCAGCGGCTTAAATCTGTTGTGCTCCTACAATGACCAGTTCTTC. It encodes CASGLNLLCSYNDQFF. J is TRBJ2-1 and V is TRBV11-1; D unresolved. The CDR3 is 16 amino acids. CDR1 SGHAT and CDR2 FQDESV come from the germline V gene (reference sequence).

Turning to this clonotype: Given a much more abundant clone one base away, this may be a read error. This chain links TRBV6-6 with TRBJ2-1; possible D gene TRBD1, 6 bases. Trimming pared 4 bases from V and 5 bases from J, leaving 18 bases between. The CDR3 has 16 amino acids. Germline CDR1 and CDR2: MNHNY and SVGAGI (reference sequence). Here the CDR3 DNA reads TGTGCCAGCAGTTCCACTCAGGGGAAAAGGGACAATGAGCAGTTCTTC. It specifies CASSSTQGKRDNEQFF.

This chain connects TRBV6-5 to TRBJ2-5, with D maybe TRBD1 (5 bases). CDR1 is MNHEY and CDR2 is SVGAGI in the germline V gene. The CDR3 has 16 residues. Trimming left V 7 bases short and J 2 bases short, with 20 bases between. The CDR3 DNA follows: TGTGCCAGCATCCAGAGGTGGGGCAGTAGGCAAGAGACCCAGTACTTC. Amino acid sequence: CASIQRWGSRQETQYF.

Remarks on this clonotype: An end of the junction does not agree with germline; a read error may underlie this. The V gene is TRBV4-2, the J gene TRBJ2-3; a weak D match, TRBD2 (6 bases). This CDR3 has 17 residues. Germline V gene lookup returns CDR1 LGHNA and CDR2 YNFKEQ. In DNA, the CDR3 is TGTGACAGCATGGTAGGCCCCCTGGGCACTAGCACAGATATGCAGTATTTT. Protein: CDSMVGPLGTSTDMQYF.